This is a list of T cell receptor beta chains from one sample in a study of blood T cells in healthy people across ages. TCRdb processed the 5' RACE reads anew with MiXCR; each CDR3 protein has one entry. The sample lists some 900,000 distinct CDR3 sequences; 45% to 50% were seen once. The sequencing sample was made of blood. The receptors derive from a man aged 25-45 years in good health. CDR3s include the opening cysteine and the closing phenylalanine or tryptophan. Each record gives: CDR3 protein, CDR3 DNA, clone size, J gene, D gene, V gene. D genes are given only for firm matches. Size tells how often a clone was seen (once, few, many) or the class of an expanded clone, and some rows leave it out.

CSARGGQGISEAFF,TGCAGTGCTAGAGGGGGCCAGGGTATTTCGGAAGCTTTCTTT,few,TRBJ1-1,-,TRBV20-1
CSASWRGGGIVDTQYF,TGCAGTGCTAGTTGGCGGGGGGGCGGGATAGTTGATACGCAGTATTTT,-,TRBJ2-3,TRBD2,TRBV20-1
CASSHPSGGTYEQYF,TGTGCCAGCAGCCATCCCTCAGGGGGAACCTACGAGCAGTACTTC,-,TRBJ2-7,TRBD1,TRBV4-2
CASSLTTGSYNEQFF,TGTGCCAGCAGCTTAACGACTGGCTCCTACAATGAGCAGTTCTTC,many,TRBJ2-1,-,TRBV12-3/TRBV12-4
CASSQDGLRTTQYF,TGTGCCAGCAGCCAAGACGGGCTCCGAACAACCCAGTACTTC,-,TRBJ2-5,-,TRBV3-1
CASSPYSTGTSYNEQFF,TGTGCCAGCAGCCCCTATTCGACCGGGACTTCTTACAATGAGCAGTTCTTC,few,TRBJ2-1,-,TRBV7-2
CASTGPGHQETQYF,TGTGCCAGCACAGGCCCAGGCCACCAAGAGACCCAGTACTTC,-,TRBJ2-5,-,TRBV11-1
CASSQDPGWTYEQYF,TGCGCCAGCAGCCAAGATCCGGGTTGGACCTACGAGCAGTACTTC,few,TRBJ2-7,-,TRBV4-3
CASSAGGASTEQYF,TGTGCCAGCAGTGCAGGGGGCGCGTCTACCGAGCAGTACTTC,few,TRBJ2-7,TRBD1,TRBV6-2/TRBV6-3
CASEYGTRYTF,TGTGCCAGCGAGTACGGGACCCGCTACACCTTC,-,TRBJ1-2,-,TRBV6-2/TRBV6-3